Listed below are T cell receptor beta chains from one sample, sequenced in a study of early stage breast cancer tumors. Some clones are missing from TCRdb's copy, which holds only in-frame ones; the method was immunoSEQ multiplex PCR. This table has tens of thousands of clones, about 78% appearing once. Input material: blood. These receptors were collected from a person in their fifties with breast cancer. Both conserved end residues are part of each CDR3. A D gene is named only where the DNA matches it firmly. Only some rows state a clone size, as once, few, many or a class for expanded clones.

j_call d_call clone_size v_call cdr3_nt cdr3_aa
TRBJ2-5 TRBD2 NA TRBV12-5 TGTGCTAGTGGTTTGGGCAGCGGGGGGGGTTGGGAGACCCAGTACTTC CASGLGSGGGWETQYF
TRBJ1-5 NA NA TRBV27 TGTGCCAGCAGTCCAAACAGGGTAGGTCAGCCCCAGCATTTT CASSPNRVGQPQHF
TRBJ2-3 NA NA TRBV7-6 TGTGCCAGCAGCTTAGGCGGGGACACAGATACGCAGTATTTT CASSLGGDTDTQYF
TRBJ2-2 TRBD2 NA TRBV5-1 TGCGCCAGCAGCCTGGCTACCTCACGGGGGGCCGGGGAGCTGTTTTTT CASSLATSRGAGELFF
TRBJ1-1 TRBD1 NA TRBV4-3 TGCGCCAGCAGCCAACCGGGACAGCGATACACTGAAGCTTTCTTT CASSQPGQRYTEAFF
TRBJ1-2 NA NA TRBV7-2 TGTGCCAGCAGCCCGCGGACAGATAACTATGGCTACACCTTC CASSPRTDNYGYTF
TRBJ2-1 NA NA TRBV11-2 TGTGCCAGCAGCTTAGATCTCAGTCTCTACAATGAGCAGTTCTTC CASSLDLSLYNEQFF
TRBJ2-2 NA NA TRBV19 TGTGCCAGTAGGGGGCCATTCGGTGGAAACGGGGAGCTGTTTTTT CASRGPFGGNGELFF
TRBJ1-6 TRBD1 NA TRBV10-1 TGCGCCAGCAGCCGGGACAGGGGGTCACCCCTCCACTTT CASSRDRGSPLHF
TRBJ2-7 TRBD2 few TRBV6-1 TGTGCCAGCAACCCAGGACTAGCGGGAGCTTGGGAGCAGTACTTC CASNPGLAGAWEQYF
TRBJ1-1 TRBD1 few TRBV6-1 TGTGCCAGCGGGTTCACAGGGGTGAACACTGAAGCTTTCTTT CASGFTGVNTEAFF
TRBJ2-3 TRBD2 NA TRBV28 TGTGCCAGCAGCCGTAGCGGGGGGGCCGTGGATACGCAGTATTTT CASSRSGGAVDTQYF
TRBJ2-6 NA NA TRBV5-4 TGTGCCAGCAGCTTTCGGGATACGGGGGCCAACGTCCTGACTTTC CASSFRDTGANVLTF
TRBJ2-2 NA NA TRBV27 TGTGCCAGCAGTTTAAGGCGGGGTGGCGACACCGGGGAGCTGTTTTTT CASSLRRGGDTGELFF
TRBJ2-7 TRBD1 NA TRBV6-1 TGTGCCATTTCAATCGGCCGGGACAGAGCCTACGAGCAGTACTTC CAISIGRDRAYEQYF
TRBJ2-5 TRBD2 NA TRBV7-2 TGTGCCAGCAGCAGGGGACTAGCGGGAAATTACCAAGAGACCCAGTACTTC CASSRGLAGNYQETQYF
TRBJ2-1 NA NA TRBV15 TGTGCCACTCGACAGGCTTGGGCGAATGAGCAGTTCTTC CATRQAWANEQFF
TRBJ2-1 NA NA TRBV13 TGTGCCAGCAGCTTACTAGCGACGAATGAGCAGTTCTTC CASSLLATNEQFF
TRBJ2-1 NA NA TRBV5-1 TGCGCCAGCAGCTTAACTGGCTACAATGAGCAGTTCTTC CASSLTGYNEQFF
TRBJ2-2 NA NA TRBV29-1 TGCAGCGTCCTCCGGGAACAGACGAACACCGGGGAGCTGTTTTTT CSVLREQTNTGELFF
TRBJ2-7 TRBD2 NA TRBV27 TGTGCCAGCAGTCCGACTAGCGGGAGTTTGACGGTCTACGAGCAGTACTTC CASSPTSGSLTVYEQYF
TRBJ2-3 NA NA TRBV5-1 TGCGCCAGCAGGCAGGATCCTAGCACAGATACGCAGTATTTT CASRQDPSTDTQYF
TRBJ1-6 NA few TRBV7-2 TGTGCCAGCAGCTGGGGGGATAATTCACCCCTCCACTTT CASSWGDNSPLHF
TRBJ1-6 TRBD1 NA TRBV6-5 TGTGCCACCCAAGGACAGGCAAATTCACCCCTCCACTTT CATQGQANSPLHF
TRBJ2-5 TRBD1 few TRBV6-6 TGTGCCAGCGATCGACAGGGCAGAGAGACCCAGTACTTC CASDRQGRETQYF
TRBJ1-2 TRBD1 medium-sized TRBV14 TGTGCCAGCAGTTCGGACAGGGGGCGAGGGGGCTACACCTTC CASSSDRGRGGYTF
TRBJ2-3 NA NA TRBV5-6 TGTGCCAGCAGAAGCTATGGCGGGGCAAGCACAGATACGCAGTATTTT CASRSYGGASTDTQYF
TRBJ2-1 NA NA TRBV5-1 TGCGCCAGCAGCCCGACAGAGAACAATGAGCAGTTCTTC CASSPTENNEQFF
TRBJ1-2 TRBD1 few TRBV7-2 TGTGCCAGCAGCTCCGGCCCGGACAGGCGCAACTATGGCTACACCTTC CASSSGPDRRNYGYTF
TRBJ2-1 TRBD1 NA TRBV9 TGTGCCAGCAGCGTAGAGGGACAGCGGAGCAATGAGCAGTTCTTC CASSVEGQRSNEQFF
TRBJ1-1 TRBD1 few TRBV9 TGTGCCAGCAGCGTAGCGGCCCAGGGGGCGGACACTGAAGCTTTCTTT CASSVAAQGADTEAFF
TRBJ2-3 TRBD2 NA TRBV6-6 TGTGCCGGCTCCCTAGCGGGGGGCGGCGCAGATACGCAGTATTTT CAGSLAGGGADTQYF
TRBJ2-1 NA NA TRBV27 TGTGCCAGCAGTTTGGTGACTACCTACAATGAGCAGTTCTTC CASSLVTTYNEQFF
TRBJ2-1 TRBD2 NA TRBV4-2 TGTGCCAGCAGCCAAGATCCCGGACTAGCGGGTGGCAATGAGCAGTTCTTC CASSQDPGLAGGNEQFF
TRBJ1-5 NA NA TRBV11-2 TGTGCCAGCAGCTTATCGTCAGGTCCAGGACAGCCCCAGCATTTT CASSLSSGPGQPQHF
TRBJ2-2 TRBD2 few TRBV19 TGTGCCAGTAGGACTAGCACGACCGGGGAGCTGTTTTTT CASRTSTTGELFF
TRBJ2-5 NA NA TRBV6-5 TGTGCCAGCAGCCTGTTCCAAGAGACCCAGTACTTC CASSLFQETQYF
TRBJ2-7 TRBD2 NA TRBV11-3 TGTGCCAGCAGTATAGGGGGACTAGCGGGAGCGTACGAGCAGTACTTC CASSIGGLAGAYEQYF
TRBJ2-5 TRBD2 NA TRBV18 TGTGCCAGCTCCGGGCTAGCGGGAGGGCCGCGAGAGACCCAGTACTTC CASSGLAGGPRETQYF
TRBJ2-7 TRBD2 NA TRBV6-1 TGTGCCACCTCCCTGGTAGCGGGAGTGGAAGAGCAGTACTTC CATSLVAGVEEQYF
TRBJ1-2 TRBD1 NA TRBV11-2 TGTGCCAGCAGCTTAGATCACAGGGGGCATGGCTACACCTTC CASSLDHRGHGYTF
TRBJ1-5 NA few TRBV2 TGTGCCAGCAGTGAAGTTCCTAACAATCAGCCCCAGCATTTT CASSEVPNNQPQHF
TRBJ1-2 TRBD1 few TRBV7-9 TGTGCCAGCAGCGTACCGACAGGGTACGACTATGGCTACACCTTC CASSVPTGYDYGYTF
TRBJ2-3 NA NA TRBV7-9 TGTGCCAGCAGTAACCGGAGACAGGACACAGATACGCAGTATTTT CASSNRRQDTDTQYF
TRBJ1-4 NA NA TRBV29-1 TGCAGCGCCTATGAAACCGGGGTTGAAAAACTGTTTTTT CSAYETGVEKLFF
TRBJ2-1 TRBD1 NA TRBV30 TGTGCCTGGAGTGTACAGGGGGACAGGGGGCGCTGGGGGCAGTTCTTC CAWSVQGDRGRWGQFF
TRBJ2-1 NA NA TRBV4-1 TGCGCCAGCAGCCACCCCCAGGGCTACAATGAGCAGTTCTTC CASSHPQGYNEQFF
TRBJ2-5 TRBD1 NA TRBV27 TGTGCCAGCAGTTTATCCCCTGGGACAGGGCGTGAGACCCAGTACTTC CASSLSPGTGRETQYF
TRBJ1-5 NA few TRBV6-5 TGTGCCAGCAGCCCCAGCGGTAGCAATCAGCCCCAGCATTTT CASSPSGSNQPQHF